The 21 T cell receptor beta chains reported below all come from one sample, sequenced in a study of shared clonotypes between healthy human individuals. The repertoire was sequenced with immunoSEQ multiplex PCR; TCRdb's copy has only in-frame clones and lacks some. Of under 1,100,000 clones listed, about 75% are singletons. Material: memory CD4+ T cells sorted from blood. Subset indicated: CD45RA-negative fraction. All receptors derive from a man younger than 35 in good health.

This clone appeared a single time. The chain links TRBV19 to TRBJ1-5, with D tentatively TRBD1 (6 bases). This CDR3 spans 12 amino acids. Looked up from germline, CDR1 is LNHDA and CDR2 is SQIVND (reference sequence). Trimming stripped 10 bases from V and 9 bases from J, with 16 bases between. The CDR3 protein is CATSTGEGPQHF. Here the CDR3 DNA reads TGTGCCACGTCGACAGGCGAAGGGCCCCAGCATTTT. Using reference TRBV19 and TRBJ1-5 for the parts outside the CDR3, the full variable domain is DGGITQSPKYLFRKEGQNVTLSCEQNLNHDAMYWYRQDPGQGLRLIYYSQIVNDFQKGDIAEGYSVSREKKESFPLTVTSAQKNPTAFYLCATSTGEGPQHFGDGTRLSIL.

This chain links TRBV27 with TRBJ1-1; D might be TRBD1 (6 bases). CDR1 MNHEY and CDR2 SMNVEV come from the germline V gene (reference sequence). The V end was cut by 4 bases, the J end by 1 base, with 13 bases between. This CDR3 spans 15 amino acids. The chain's CDR3 is CASSSSTGGNTEAFF. CDR3 coding DNA: TGTGCCAGCAGTTCCTCGACAGGAGGGAACACTGAAGCTTTCTTT.

The rearrangement links TRBV7-2 to TRBJ2-4, with unresolved D. This CDR3 is 14 amino acids long. Between the trimmed V and J ends, which lost 5 bases and 6 bases, there was a span of 14 bases. Germline CDR1 reads SGHTA; CDR2 reads FQGNSA. CDR3 protein: CASSPPEGRNIQYF. The CDR3 bases are TGTGCCAGCAGCCCCCCAGAAGGTAGAAACATTCAGTACTTC.

CDR3 nucleotide sequence: TGTGCCAGCAGCTTACAGGGGAGCAATCAGCCCCAGCATTTT. Protein: CASSLQGSNQPQHF. The genes are TRBV7-9 and TRBJ1-5; weak D call: TRBD1 (6 bases). Germline V gene lookup returns CDR1 SEHNR and CDR2 FQNEAQ (reference sequence). The CDR3 is made up of 14 amino acids. Trimming shortened V by 2 bases and J by 1 base, and 6 bases separated the two germline ends.

This CDR3 is CASNLRTGRSATEAFF. As DNA, the CDR3 is TGTGCCAGTAATCTCAGGACAGGGAGATCGGCAACTGAAGCTTTCTTT. The chain is built from TRBV19 and TRBJ1-1; TRBD1 aligns across 8 bases. This CDR3 has 16 amino acids. Germline loops: CDR1 LNHDA, CDR2 SQIVND (reference sequence). The V segment lost 7 bases and the J segment 5 bases; nucleotides outside the gene matches: 15.

The V call is TRBV27, the J call TRBJ2-3; D perhaps matches TRBD2 (6 bases). The CDR3 spans 17 residues. Trimming stripped 3 bases from V and 1 base from J, with 17 bases between. Looked up from germline, CDR1 is MNHEY and CDR2 is SMNVEV (reference sequence). The CDR3 DNA follows: TGTGCCAGCAGTTTCAACCCTCTAGCGTTGGGCACAGATACGCAGTATTTT. It codes for CASSFNPLALGTDTQYF.

This clone appeared once. Distinct nucleotide sequences in the sample also encode this CDR3. The rearrangement joins TRBV7-2 to TRBJ1-5; D not certain. V gave up 2 bases and J gave up 8 bases, with 7 bases separating them. The CDR3 is made up of 12 amino acids. Germline V gene data show CDR1 as SGHTA and CDR2 as FQGNSA. The chain's CDR3 is CASSLPPEPQHF. The CDR3 bases are TGTGCCAGCAGCTTACCCCCTGAGCCCCAGCATTTT.

The CDR3 spells CASSYSEFEQYF. The CDR3 DNA sequence: TGTGCCAGCAGTTACTCCGAGTTTGAGCAGTACTTC. The genes are TRBV6-5 and TRBJ2-7; D unresolved. CDR1 MNHEY and CDR2 SVGAGI come from the germline V gene. V lost 0 bases and J lost 7, with 7 bases in between. CDR3 size: 12 residues.

The table lists this clone with a few counts. This chain joins TRBV30 and TRBJ2-7, with D possibly matching TRBD2 (5 bases). Trimming shortened V by 2 bases and J by 3 bases, and 11 bases separated the two germline ends. The CDR3 sequence is 13 residues long. Germline loops: CDR1 GTSNPN, CDR2 SVGIG (reference sequence). The DNA of the CDR3 is TGTGCCTGGAGTCGGGGAAGTGGCTACGAGCAGTACTTC. Its protein is CAWSRGSGYEQYF.

The chain couples TRBV11-3 to TRBJ2-3, with TRBD2 matching over 10 bases. V trimming: 4 bases; J trimming: 3 bases; junction bases outside the gene matches: 16. The CDR3 has 19 amino acids. Germline loops: CDR1 SGHNT, CDR2 YENEEA. The CDR3 nucleotides read TGTGCCAGCAGCTCCCTCCCGGCTAGCGGGAGTGATGGGACAGATACGCAGTATTTT. Residues: CASSSLPASGSDGTDTQYF.

This clone turned up a few times. CDR3 DNA sequence: TGTGCCAGCAGCGTAGGGAGGGGAAGGGATACGCAGTATTTT. It is translated as CASSVGRGRDTQYF. This chain connects TRBV9 to TRBJ2-3, with D maybe TRBD2 (6 bases). The CDR3 is 14 residues long. V was shortened by 0 bases and J by 6 bases, with 11 bases between the two germline ends. From germline, CDR1 is SGDLS and CDR2 YYNGEE.

Of note for this clone: Within the sample, other DNA sequences also encode this same CDR3. This sequence joins TRBV4-1 and TRBJ1-1; D unresolved. The germline gives CDR1 MGHRA, CDR2 YSYEKL. V was shortened by 1 base and J by 2 bases, with 8 bases between the two germline ends. This CDR3 comprises 14 residues. DNA of the CDR3: TGCGCCAGCAGCCAAGGCCTATTAAACACTGAAGCTTTCTTT. Protein product: CASSQGLLNTEAFF.

The genes are TRBV7-8 and TRBJ2-5; possibly TRBD2 for D (7 bases). This CDR3 comprises 15 residues. The V and J ends lost 6 bases and 5 bases respectively, with 19 bases between them. Germline V CDR1 and CDR2: SGHVS, FQNEAQ. The CDR3 loop reads CASRKGGGVLETQYF. The DNA of the CDR3 is TGTGCCAGCAGAAAAGGAGGGGGGGTTTTGGAGACCCAGTACTTC.

This clone was seen only a few times. V gene TRBV10-3 combines with J gene TRBJ2-5; 9 nucleotides agree with TRBD1. The CDR3 has 14 amino acids. CDR1 and CDR2 (germline): ENHRY, SYGVKD. Germline trimming cut 2 bases from V and 7 bases from J; bases unmatched to any gene: 5. CDR3 coding DNA: TGTGCCATCAGTGAGGCTGGGGACAGGGTGACCCAGTACTTC. Translation: CAISEAGDRVTQYF.

V and J are TRBV5-8 and TRBJ2-7; possible D gene TRBD2, 6 bases. V was clipped by 1 base and J by 6 bases, with 14 bases between them. Per the germline V gene, CDR1 is SGHTS and CDR2 is YDEGEE. This CDR3 is built from 14 residues. The CDR3 sequence is CASSLTRIGGEQYF. The DNA for the CDR3 is TGTGCCAGCAGCTTGACAAGGATCGGGGGCGAGCAGTACTTC.

V usage is TRBV5-6 and J usage is TRBJ2-5; D gene uncertain. Germline V gives CDR1 SGHDT, CDR2 YYEEEE. The CDR3 extends over 13 amino acids. With 0 bases removed from V and 5 bases from J, the gap between germline ends came to 8 bases. Here the CDR3 DNA reads TGTGCCAGCAGCTTGGAGTTCACGGAGACCCAGTACTTC. It codes for CASSLEFTETQYF.

The J gene is TRBJ2-7, the V gene TRBV30; 7 nucleotides line up with TRBD1. The CDR3 totals 11 residues. V shed 8 bases and J 3 bases; nucleotides not matched to a gene: 4. Germline V gene sequence: CDR1 GTSNPN, CDR2 SVGIG (reference sequence). The DNA of the CDR3 is TGTGCCGGGACAGTCCTCTACGAGCAGTACTTC. Protein product: CAGTVLYEQYF.

Comments on this clone: The sample has other DNA sequences that encode this CDR3 too. This rearrangement joins TRBV30 to TRBJ1-3; D call uncertain. CDR3 length: 14 amino acids. The V end was cut by 0 bases, the J end by 0 bases, with 6 bases between. The germline V gene has CDR1 GTSNPN and CDR2 SVGIG (reference sequence). CDR3 in amino acids: CAWSVGSSGNTIYF. The CDR3 DNA reads TGTGCCTGGAGTGTTGGGAGCTCTGGAAACACCATATATTTT.

The CDR3: CASSGGGVNNEQFF. The DNA of the CDR3 is TGTGCCAGCAGTGGTGGGGGAGTAAACAATGAGCAGTTCTTC. The chain is built from TRBV2 and TRBJ2-1; D assignment may be TRBD1 or TRBD2 (5 bases each). CDR3 length: 14 residues. Germline V gives CDR1 SNHLY, CDR2 FYNNEI. V dropped 4 bases and J dropped 5 bases, with 12 bases sitting between them.

The chain joins TRBV19 to TRBJ1-1; 11 nucleotides match TRBD1. CDR3 length: 15 amino acids. V lost 5 bases, J lost 2 bases, and 4 bases stayed unmatched. CDR1 and CDR2 from the germline V gene are LNHDA and SQIVND (reference sequence). This CDR3 is CASSLGQGANTEAFF. For the CDR3, the DNA is TGTGCCAGTAGTCTTGGACAGGGGGCAAACACTGAAGCTTTCTTT.

This sequence joins TRBV7-2 and TRBJ2-7, with 8 bases aligning to TRBD1. Germline CDR1 reads SGHTA; CDR2 reads FQGNSA. Trimming cost V 4 bases and J 0 bases; bases outside gene matches: 8. There are 16 residues in the CDR3. CDR3 loop: CASSYGQGLVSYEQYF. For the CDR3, the DNA is TGTGCCAGCAGCTACGGACAGGGCCTGGTCTCCTACGAGCAGTACTTC.